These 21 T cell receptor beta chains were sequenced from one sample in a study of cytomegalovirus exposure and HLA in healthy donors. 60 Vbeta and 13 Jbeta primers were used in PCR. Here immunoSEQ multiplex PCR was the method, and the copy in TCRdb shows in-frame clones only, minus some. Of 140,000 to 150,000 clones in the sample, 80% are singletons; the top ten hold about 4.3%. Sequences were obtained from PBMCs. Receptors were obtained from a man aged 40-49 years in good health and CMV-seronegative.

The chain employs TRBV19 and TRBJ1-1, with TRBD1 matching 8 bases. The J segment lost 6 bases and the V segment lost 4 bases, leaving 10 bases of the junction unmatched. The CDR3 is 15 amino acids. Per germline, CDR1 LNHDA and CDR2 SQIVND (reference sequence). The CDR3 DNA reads TGTGCCAGTAGTACAAGGACAGGGAAAGGTGCTGAAGCTTTCTTT. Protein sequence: CASSTRTGKGAEAFF. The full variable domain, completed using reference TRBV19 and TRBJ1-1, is DGGITQSPKYLFRKEGQNVTLSCEQNLNHDAMYWYRQDPGQGLRLIYYSQIVNDFQKGDIAEGYSVSREKKESFPLTVTSAQKNPTAFYLCASSTRTGKGAEAFFGQGTRLTVV.

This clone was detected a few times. This CDR3 reads CASSVAGTSGGGEQYF. In DNA form, the CDR3 reads TGTGCCAGCAGCGTCGCCGGGACTAGCGGGGGGGGCGAGCAGTACTTC. The V call is TRBV9, the J call TRBJ2-7; 16 bases line up with TRBD2. Looked up from germline, CDR1 is SGDLS and CDR2 is YYNGEE. The CDR3 contains 16 residues. J was trimmed by 6 bases and V by 2 bases; bases with no gene match: 5.

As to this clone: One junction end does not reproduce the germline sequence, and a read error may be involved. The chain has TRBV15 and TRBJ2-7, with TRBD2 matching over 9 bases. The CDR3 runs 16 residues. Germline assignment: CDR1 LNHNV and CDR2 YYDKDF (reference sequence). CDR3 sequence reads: CATSRVFGTSSDEQYF. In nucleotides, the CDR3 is TGTGCCACCAGCAGAGTGTTTGGGACTAGCTCCGACGAGCAGTACTTC. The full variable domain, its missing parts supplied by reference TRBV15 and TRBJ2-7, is DAMVIQNPRYQVTQFGKPVTLSCSQTLNHNVMYWYQQKSSQAPKLLFHYYDKDFNNEADTPDNFQSRRPNTSFCFLDIRSPGLGDTAMYLCATSRVFGTSSDEQYFGPGTRLTVT.

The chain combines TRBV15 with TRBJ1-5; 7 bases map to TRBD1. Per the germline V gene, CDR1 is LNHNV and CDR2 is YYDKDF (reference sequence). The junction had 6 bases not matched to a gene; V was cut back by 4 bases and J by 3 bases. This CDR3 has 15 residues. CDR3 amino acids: CATSTETGHNQPQHF. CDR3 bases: TGTGCCACCAGCACGGAGACAGGGCACAATCAGCCCCAGCATTTT.

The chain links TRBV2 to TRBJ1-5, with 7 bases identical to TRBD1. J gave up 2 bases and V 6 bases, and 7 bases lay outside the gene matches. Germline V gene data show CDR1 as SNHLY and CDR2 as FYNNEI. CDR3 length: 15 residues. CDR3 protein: CASSATGARNQPQHF. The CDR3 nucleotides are TGTGCCAGCAGCGCCACAGGGGCTCGCAATCAGCCCCAGCATTTT.

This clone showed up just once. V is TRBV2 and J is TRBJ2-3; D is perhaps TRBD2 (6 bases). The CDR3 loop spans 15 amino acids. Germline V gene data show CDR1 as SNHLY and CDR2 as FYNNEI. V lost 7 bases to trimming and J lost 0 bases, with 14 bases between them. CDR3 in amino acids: CASKVTGTSTDTQYF. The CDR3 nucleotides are TGTGCCAGCAAAGTCACGGGGACTAGCACAGATACGCAGTATTTT.

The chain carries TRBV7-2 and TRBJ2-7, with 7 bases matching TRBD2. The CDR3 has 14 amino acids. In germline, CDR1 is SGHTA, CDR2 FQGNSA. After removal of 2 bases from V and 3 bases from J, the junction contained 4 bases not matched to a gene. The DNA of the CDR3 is TGTGCCAGCAGCTTAACGGGGGGAGGCTACGAGCAGTACTTC. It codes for CASSLTGGGYEQYF.

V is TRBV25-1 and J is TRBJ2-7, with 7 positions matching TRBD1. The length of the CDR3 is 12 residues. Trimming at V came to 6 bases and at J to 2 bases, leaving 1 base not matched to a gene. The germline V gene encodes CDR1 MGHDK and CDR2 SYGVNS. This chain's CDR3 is CASSGTAYEQYF. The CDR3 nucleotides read TGTGCCAGCAGCGGGACAGCCTACGAGCAGTACTTC.

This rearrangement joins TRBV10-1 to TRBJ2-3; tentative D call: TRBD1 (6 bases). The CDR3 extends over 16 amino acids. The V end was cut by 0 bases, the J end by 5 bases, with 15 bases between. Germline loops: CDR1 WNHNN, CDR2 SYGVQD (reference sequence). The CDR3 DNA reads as TGCGCCAGCAGTGAGTCGAATGTGGGGGCTAAAGATACGCAGTATTTT. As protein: CASSESNVGAKDTQYF.

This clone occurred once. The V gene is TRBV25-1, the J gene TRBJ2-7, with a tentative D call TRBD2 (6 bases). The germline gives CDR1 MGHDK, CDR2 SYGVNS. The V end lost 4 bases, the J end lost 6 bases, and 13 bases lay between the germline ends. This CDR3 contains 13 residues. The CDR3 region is CASSGPLGGEQYF. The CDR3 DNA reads TGTGCCAGCAGTGGGCCTCTGGGGGGCGAGCAGTACTTC.

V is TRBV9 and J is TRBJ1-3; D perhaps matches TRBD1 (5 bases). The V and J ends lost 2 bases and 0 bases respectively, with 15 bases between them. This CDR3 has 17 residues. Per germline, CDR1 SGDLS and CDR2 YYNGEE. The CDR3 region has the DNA TGTGCCAGCAGCGTTACTTCGCAGGGCCTCTCTGGAAACACCATATATTTT. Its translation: CASSVTSQGLSGNTIYF. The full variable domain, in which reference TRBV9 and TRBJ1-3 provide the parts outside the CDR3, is DSGVTQTPKHLITATGQRVTLRCSPRSGDLSVYWYQQSLDQGLQFLIQYYNGEERAKGNILERFSAQQFPDLHSELNLSSLELGDSALYFCASSVTSQGLSGNTIYFGEGSWLTVV.

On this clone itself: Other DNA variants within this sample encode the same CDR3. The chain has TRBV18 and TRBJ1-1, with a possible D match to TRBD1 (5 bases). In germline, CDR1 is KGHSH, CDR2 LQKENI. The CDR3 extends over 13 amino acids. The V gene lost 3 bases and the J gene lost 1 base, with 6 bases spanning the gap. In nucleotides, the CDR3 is TGTGCCAGCTCACCTGGACAGAACACTGAAGCTTTCTTT. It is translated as CASSPGQNTEAFF.

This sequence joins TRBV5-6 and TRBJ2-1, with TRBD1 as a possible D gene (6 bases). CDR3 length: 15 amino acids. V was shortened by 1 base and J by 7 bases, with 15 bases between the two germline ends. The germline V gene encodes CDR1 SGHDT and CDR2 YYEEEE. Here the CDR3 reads CASSLWYRAGNEQFF. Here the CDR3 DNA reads TGTGCCAGCAGCTTGTGGTACAGGGCTGGGAATGAGCAGTTCTTC. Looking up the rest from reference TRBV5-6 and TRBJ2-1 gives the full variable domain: DAGVTQSPTHLIKTRGQQVTLRCSPKSGHDTVSWYQQALGQGPQFIFQYYEEEERQRGNFPDRFSGHQFPNYSSELNVNALLLGDSALYLCASSLWYRAGNEQFFGPGTRLTVL.

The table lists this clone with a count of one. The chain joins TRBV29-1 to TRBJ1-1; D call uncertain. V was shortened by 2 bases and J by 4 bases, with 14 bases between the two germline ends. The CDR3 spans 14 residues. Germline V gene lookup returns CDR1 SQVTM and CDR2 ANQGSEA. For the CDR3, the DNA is TGCAGCGTTGAACGGGGTAGAGGCTTCACTGAAGCTTTCTTT. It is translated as CSVERGRGFTEAFF.

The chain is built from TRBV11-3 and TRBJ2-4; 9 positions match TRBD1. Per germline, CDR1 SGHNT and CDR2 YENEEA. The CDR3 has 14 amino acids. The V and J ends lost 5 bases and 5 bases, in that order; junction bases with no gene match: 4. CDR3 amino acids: CASSDRTGENIQYF. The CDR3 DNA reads TGTGCCAGCAGCGACCGGACAGGGGAAAACATTCAGTACTTC.

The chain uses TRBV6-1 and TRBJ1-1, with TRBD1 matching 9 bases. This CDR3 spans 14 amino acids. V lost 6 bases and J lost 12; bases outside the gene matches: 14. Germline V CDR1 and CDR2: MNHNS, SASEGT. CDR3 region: CASSRDRAPLFPFF. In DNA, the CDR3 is TGTGCCAGCAGCAGGGACAGGGCCCCGCTTTTTCCTTTCTTT.

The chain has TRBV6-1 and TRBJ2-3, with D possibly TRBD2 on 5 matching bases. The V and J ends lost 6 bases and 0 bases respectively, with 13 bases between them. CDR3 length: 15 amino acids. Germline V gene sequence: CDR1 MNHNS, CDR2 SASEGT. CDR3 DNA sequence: TGTGCCAGCAGAGGGAGCGGATCTAGCACAGATACGCAGTATTTT. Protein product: CASRGSGSSTDTQYF.

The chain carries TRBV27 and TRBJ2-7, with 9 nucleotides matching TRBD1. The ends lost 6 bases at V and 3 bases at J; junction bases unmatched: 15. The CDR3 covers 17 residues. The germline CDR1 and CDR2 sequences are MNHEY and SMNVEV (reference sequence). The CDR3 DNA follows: TGTGCCAGCAGGCAACACACCGGGACAGGGATGGACTACGAGCAGTACTTC. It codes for CASRQHTGTGMDYEQYF.

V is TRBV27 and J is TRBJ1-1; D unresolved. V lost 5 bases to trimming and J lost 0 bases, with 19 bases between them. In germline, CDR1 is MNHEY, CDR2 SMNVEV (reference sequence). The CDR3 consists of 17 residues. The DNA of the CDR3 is TGTGCCAGCAGTACCATCGGCCCGGCAGGCATGAACACTGAAGCTTTCTTT. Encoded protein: CASSTIGPAGMNTEAFF.

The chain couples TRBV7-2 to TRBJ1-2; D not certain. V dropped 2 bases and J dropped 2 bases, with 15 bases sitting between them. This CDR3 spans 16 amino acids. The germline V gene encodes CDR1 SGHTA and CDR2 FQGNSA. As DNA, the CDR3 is TGTGCCAGCAGCTTAAAGCAGGCTCGTGGGAACTATGGCTACACCTTC. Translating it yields CASSLKQARGNYGYTF.

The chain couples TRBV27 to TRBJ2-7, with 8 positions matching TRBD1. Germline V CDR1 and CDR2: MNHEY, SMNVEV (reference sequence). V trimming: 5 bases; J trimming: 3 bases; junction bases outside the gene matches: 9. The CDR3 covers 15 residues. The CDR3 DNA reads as TGTGCCAGCAGTACCGGACAGGGCCCGTTCTACGAGCAGTACTTC. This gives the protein CASSTGQGPFYEQYF.